This entry lists 14 T cell receptor beta chains sequenced from one sample in a study of shared clonotypes between healthy human individuals (dated by TCRdb to about 2020). The receptor library was made with the immunoSEQ multiplex PCR assay. Sourced from immuneACCESS, this table was stored by TCRdb with only in-frame sequences that have V and J called. A share of the clones is absent; for the studies checked, an unresolved V gene accounts for under half, and the remainder has no known explanation. Recorded for this sample are about 2 million clones; 90% to 95% of them occurred a single time. The biggest ten clones account for 0.1% to 0.15% of the sample. The sample was naive CD4+ T cells sorted from blood. The cell subset or site tag for this specimen amounts to: CD45RA+ positively selected. Source of these receptors: a man aged 18 to 35 in good health.

This rearrangement joins TRBV5-6 to TRBJ1-6; unclear D gene. Trimming left V 4 bases short and J 9 bases short, with 11 bases between. Per the germline V gene, CDR1 is SGHDT and CDR2 is YYEEEE. The CDR3 is made up of 13 amino acids. CDR3 sequence reads: CASSGLVGSPLHF. The DNA for the CDR3 is TGTGCCAGCAGCGGCCTGGTAGGTTCACCCCTCCACTTT.

This clone was counted once. V is TRBV7-2 and J is TRBJ1-2; no firm D call. This CDR3 contains 14 residues. Germline lookup yields CDR1 SGHTA and CDR2 FQGNSA. The V and J ends lost 5 bases and 5 bases respectively, with 15 bases between them. The CDR3 loop reads CASSMPMEGYGYTF. CDR3 nucleotide sequence: TGTGCCAGCAGCATGCCCATGGAGGGATATGGCTACACCTTC.

The chain links TRBV5-6 to TRBJ1-2; D ambiguous. V shed 5 bases and J shed 3 bases, with 11 bases lying between them. Germline CDR1 and CDR2: SGHDT and YYEEEE. This CDR3 is built from 13 residues. For the CDR3, the DNA is TGTGCCAGCAGGTCCACGGGATACTATGGCTACACCTTC. Amino acids: CASRSTGYYGYTF. Full variable domain (outside the CDR3, taken from reference TRBV5-6 and TRBJ1-2): DAGVTQSPTHLIKTRGQQVTLRCSPKSGHDTVSWYQQALGQGPQFIFQYYEEEERQRGNFPDRFSGHQFPNYSSELNVNALLLGDSALYLCASRSTGYYGYTFGSGTRLTVV.

The chain uses TRBV5-1 and TRBJ1-3, with 7 positions matching TRBD1. The CDR3 length is 18 residues. V lost 0 bases to trimming and J lost 0 bases; unmatched junction nucleotides: 9. Germline CDR1 and CDR2: SGHRS and YFSETQ. The CDR3 sequence: CASSLEGAALLSGNTIYF. CDR3 coding DNA: TGCGCCAGCAGCTTGGAGGGGGCAGCCCTACTCTCTGGAAACACCATATATTTT.

J is TRBJ2-3 and V is TRBV10-1; 9 bases agree with TRBD2. V lost 10 bases to trimming and J lost 0 bases; unmatched junction nucleotides: 5. The germline V gene encodes CDR1 WNHNN and CDR2 SYGVQD (reference sequence). The CDR3 has 14 amino acids. The CDR3 region is CATGSGGSTDTQYF. DNA for the CDR3: TGCGCCACCGGTAGCGGGGGAAGCACAGATACGCAGTATTTT.

This chain joins TRBV10-3 and TRBJ2-2; a weak D match, TRBD1 (6 bases). Germline-derived CDR1 and CDR2 are ENHRY and SYGVKD. Trimming removed 6 bases from V and 6 bases from J, with 20 bases in between. This CDR3 is built from 16 residues. CDR3 DNA sequence: TGTGCCATCAGCAAGACCCTACAGGGTAAAGCCGGGGAGCTGTTTTTT. This translates into CAISKTLQGKAGELFF.

The chain carries TRBV6-6 and TRBJ2-1, with 7 bases identical to TRBD2. This CDR3 comprises 16 residues. Germline assignment: CDR1 MNHNY and CDR2 SVGAGI (reference sequence). J gave up 5 bases and V 6 bases, and 13 bases lay outside the gene matches. The CDR3: CASRDAPGLQDNEQFF. DNA for the CDR3: TGTGCCAGCAGAGATGCACCGGGACTACAAGACAATGAGCAGTTCTTC.

The chain links TRBV6-5 to TRBJ2-1; 13 bases line up with TRBD2. The CDR3 loop spans 16 amino acids. Trimming at V came to 4 bases and at J to 9 bases, leaving 9 bases not matched to a gene. CDR1 and CDR2 from the germline V gene are MNHEY and SVGAGI. The CDR3 DNA reads TGTGCCAGCAGTTCCCGGACTAGCGGGAGCGCGGGTGAGCAGTTCTTC. Its translation: CASSSRTSGSAGEQFF.

V and J are TRBV7-3 and TRBJ1-1; 7 bases line up with TRBD1. The J segment lost 1 base and the V segment lost 6 bases, leaving 8 bases of the junction unmatched. The CDR3 totals 15 residues. Germline CDR1 reads SGHTA; CDR2 reads FQGTGA. The chain's CDR3 is CASRLEGQPNTEAFF. CDR3 nucleotides: TGTGCCAGCAGACTTGAGGGACAGCCGAACACTGAAGCTTTCTTT. The entire variable domain, with the rest obtained from reference TRBV7-3 and TRBJ1-1, is as follows: GAGVSQTPSNKVTEKGKYVELRCDPISGHTALYWYRQSLGQGPEFLIYFQGTGAADDSGLPNDRFFAVRPEGSVSTLKIQRTERGDSAVYLCASRLEGQPNTEAFFGQGTRLTVV.

The chain combines TRBV30 with TRBJ1-3; 9 bases map to TRBD1. Trimming cost V 3 bases and J 2 bases; bases outside gene matches: 5. This CDR3 contains 15 residues. Looked up from germline, CDR1 is GTSNPN and CDR2 is SVGIG (reference sequence). CDR3 coding DNA: TGTGCCTGGAGATTAACAGGGGGCGCTGGAAACACCATATATTTT. Translated: CAWRLTGGAGNTIYF.

CDR3 sequence reads: CASSLIWTIQETQYF. The CDR3 region has the DNA TGTGCCAGCAGCTTGATTTGGACTATTCAAGAGACCCAGTACTTC. The rearrangement joins TRBV7-2 to TRBJ2-5; possibly TRBD2 for D (6 bases). Between the trimmed V and J ends, which lost 3 bases and 2 bases, there was a span of 13 bases. CDR3 length: 15 amino acids. Germline V lookup: CDR1 SGHTA, CDR2 FQGNSA.

On this clone itself: This sample includes further DNA sequences coding for the same CDR3. This rearrangement joins TRBV6-5 to TRBJ1-1, with TRBD1 matching over 8 bases. V shed 4 bases and J 1 base; nucleotides not matched to a gene: 5. Germline-derived CDR1 and CDR2 are MNHEY and SVGAGI. This CDR3 has 15 amino acids. In nucleotides, the CDR3 is TGTGCCAGCAGTTGGGGAGACAGGGGGAACACTGAAGCTTTCTTT. Protein sequence: CASSWGDRGNTEAFF.

The chain recombines TRBV29-1 with TRBJ2-3, with D possibly matching TRBD2 (6 bases). The CDR3 consists of 13 residues. The ends were cut back, 8 bases at V and 0 bases at J, with 12 bases in the middle. CDR1 and CDR2 from the germline V gene are SQVTM and ANQGSEA. CDR3 protein: CSLMGGSTDTQYF. The CDR3 DNA reads as TGCAGCCTTATGGGGGGTAGCACAGATACGCAGTATTTT.

This sequence joins TRBV2 and TRBJ1-1; 7 bases agree with TRBD1. CDR1 SNHLY and CDR2 FYNNEI come from the germline V gene. The V and J ends lost 4 bases and 1 base, in that order; junction bases with no gene match: 9. The CDR3 extends over 16 amino acids. Written as DNA, the CDR3 is TGTGCCAGCAGTGTGAGGGACAGCCCTTCGAACACTGAAGCTTTCTTT. Encoded protein: CASSVRDSPSNTEAFF.